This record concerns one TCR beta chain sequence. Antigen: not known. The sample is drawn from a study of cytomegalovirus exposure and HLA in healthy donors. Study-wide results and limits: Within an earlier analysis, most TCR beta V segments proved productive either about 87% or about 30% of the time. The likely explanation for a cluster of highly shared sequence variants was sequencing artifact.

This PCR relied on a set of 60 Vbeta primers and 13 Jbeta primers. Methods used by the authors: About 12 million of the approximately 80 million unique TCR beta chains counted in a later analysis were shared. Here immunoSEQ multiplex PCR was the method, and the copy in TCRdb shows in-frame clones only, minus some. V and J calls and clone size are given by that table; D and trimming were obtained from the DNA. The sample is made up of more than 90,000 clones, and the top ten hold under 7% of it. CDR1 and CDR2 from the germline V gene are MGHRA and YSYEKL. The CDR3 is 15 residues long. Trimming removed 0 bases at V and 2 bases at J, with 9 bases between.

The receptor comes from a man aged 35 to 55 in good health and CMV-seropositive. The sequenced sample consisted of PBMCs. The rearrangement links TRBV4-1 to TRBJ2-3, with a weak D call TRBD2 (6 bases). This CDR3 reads CASSQEGLYTDTQYF. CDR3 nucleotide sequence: TGCGCCAGCAGCCAAGAGGGACTTTACACAGATACGCAGTATTTT.